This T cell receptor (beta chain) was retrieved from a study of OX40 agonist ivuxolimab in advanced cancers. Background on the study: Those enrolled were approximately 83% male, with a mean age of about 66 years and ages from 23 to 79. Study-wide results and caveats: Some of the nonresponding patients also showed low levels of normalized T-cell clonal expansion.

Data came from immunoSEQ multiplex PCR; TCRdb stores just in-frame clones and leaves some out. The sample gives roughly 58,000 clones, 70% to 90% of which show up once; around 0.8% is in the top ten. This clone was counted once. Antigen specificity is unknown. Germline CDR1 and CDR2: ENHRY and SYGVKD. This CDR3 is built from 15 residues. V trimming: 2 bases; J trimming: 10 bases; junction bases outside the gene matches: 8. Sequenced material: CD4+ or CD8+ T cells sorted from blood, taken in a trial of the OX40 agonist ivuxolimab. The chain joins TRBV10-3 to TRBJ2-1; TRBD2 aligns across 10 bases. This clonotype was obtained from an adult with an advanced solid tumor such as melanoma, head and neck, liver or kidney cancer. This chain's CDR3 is CAISEGAGGPGEQFF. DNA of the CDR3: TGTGCCATCAGTGAGGGAGCGGGAGGGCCGGGAGAGCAGTTCTTC.